These 7 T cell receptor beta chains came from one sample sequenced in a study of cytomegalovirus exposure and HLA in healthy donors. Primers: 60 Vbeta forward and 13 Jbeta reverse. Clones were read by immunoSEQ multiplex PCR, and TCRdb kept only the in-frame ones, dropping some. The top ten clones hold 1.1% to 1.5% of a sample with some 140,000 clones, approximately 80% of them seen once. Sample: PBMCs. The receptors originated from a woman in her forties in good health and CMV-seronegative.

The chain is built from TRBV7-8 and TRBJ1-3; D unclear. The V gene's germline CDR1 is SGHVS and CDR2 FQNEAQ. This CDR3 has 15 residues. The V and J ends lost 1 base and 0 bases respectively, with 7 bases between them. DNA of the CDR3: TGTGCCAGCAGCTTAGGTCTGTTCTCTGGAAACACCATATATTTT. The encoded protein is CASSLGLFSGNTIYF.

In DNA, the CDR3 is TGTGCCAGCAGACTAGCGGTCCACAATGAGCAGTTCTTC. Its translation is CASRLAVHNEQFF. This chain links TRBV6-5 with TRBJ2-1, with 8 bases identical to TRBD2. This CDR3 spans 13 amino acids. The trim removed 6 bases at V and 5 bases at J, leaving 3 bases unmatched. CDR1 is MNHEY, CDR2 SVGAGI, per germline.

The genes are TRBV5-3 and TRBJ2-2; D is unresolved. TRBV5-3 is identified as an open reading frame with a role that is uncertain. The CDR3 extends over 10 amino acids. V lost 6 bases and J lost 6, with 3 bases in between. The CDR3 DNA follows: TGTGCCAGAACTCCCGGGGAGCTGTTTTTT. Translation gives CARTPGELFF.

V usage is TRBV12-5 and J usage is TRBJ2-2, with 7 positions matching TRBD1. The CDR3 runs 15 residues. The germline V gene encodes CDR1 LGHNT and CDR2 FRNRAP. V shed 2 bases and J 6 bases; nucleotides not matched to a gene: 6. The chain's CDR3 is CASGLRSGGAGELFF. Here the CDR3 DNA reads TGTGCTAGTGGTTTGCGGTCAGGGGGAGCCGGGGAGCTGTTTTTT.

The chain has TRBV28 and TRBJ2-1, with 9 bases lining up with TRBD2. Germline trimming cut 6 bases from V and 3 bases from J; bases unmatched to any gene: 9. Germline loops: CDR1 MDHEN, CDR2 SYDVKM. This CDR3 comprises 16 residues. The CDR3 here is CASSELAGEIYNEQFF. CDR3 coding DNA: TGTGCCAGCAGCGAGTTAGCGGGGGAGATCTACAATGAGCAGTTCTTC.

The genes are TRBV15 and TRBJ1-4, with 7 bases identical to TRBD1. The CDR3 sequence is 16 residues long. Unmatched junction bases numbered 4, after V lost 3 bases and J lost 0 bases. Germline CDR1 and CDR2: LNHNV and YYDKDF (reference sequence). The CDR3 nucleotides read TGTGCCACCAGCAGGGGTACAGGGGCAACTAATGAAAAACTGTTTTTT. Its translation is CATSRGTGATNEKLFF.

The chain employs TRBV18 and TRBJ2-7, with TRBD1 matching 7 bases. The length of the CDR3 is 13 residues. The junction had 4 bases not matched to a gene; V was cut back by 8 bases and J by 0 bases. Looked up from germline, CDR1 is KGHSH and CDR2 is LQKENI. CDR3: CASADRSSYEQYF. The CDR3 DNA reads as TGTGCCAGCGCGGACAGGAGCTCCTACGAGCAGTACTTC.